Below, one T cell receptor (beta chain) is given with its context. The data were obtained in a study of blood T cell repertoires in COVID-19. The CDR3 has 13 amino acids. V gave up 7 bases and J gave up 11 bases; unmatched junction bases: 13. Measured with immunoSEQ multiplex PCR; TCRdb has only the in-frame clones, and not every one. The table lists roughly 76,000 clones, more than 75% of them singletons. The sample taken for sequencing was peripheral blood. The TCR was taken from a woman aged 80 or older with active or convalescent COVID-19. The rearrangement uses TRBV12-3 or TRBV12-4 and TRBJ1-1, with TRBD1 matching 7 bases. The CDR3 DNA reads TGTGCCAGCAAACCGGGACAGAGTTTTTGGGCTTTCTTT. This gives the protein CASKPGQSFWAFF.